Following are 13 T cell receptor beta chains from one sample sequenced in a study of blood T cell repertoires in COVID-19. Generated by immunoSEQ multiplex PCR, the TCRdb table keeps only in-frame clones and is missing some. Of roughly 220,000 clones listed, nearly 90% were seen once; the top ten hold roughly 16%. Sequencing input: PBMCs or T cells enriched from blood (not recorded which). These TCRs come from a man under 40 who had been exposed to COVID-19.

The sample holds a few counts of this clone. CDR3 nucleotides: TGTGCCAGCAGCCCCAGTAACGAGCAGTACTTC. It encodes CASSPSNEQYF. The V gene is TRBV11-2, the J gene TRBJ2-7; the D is unclear. The CDR3 is 11 residues long. The V end was cut by 5 bases, the J end by 5 bases, with 7 bases between. Germline CDR1 reads SGHAT; CDR2 reads FQNNGV.

The chain carries TRBV6-1 and TRBJ2-7; D remains ambiguous. V was cut by 3 bases and J by 8 bases, with 5 bases left in between. The CDR3 runs to 10 residues. Per germline, CDR1 MNHNS and CDR2 SASEGT. CDR3 nucleotide sequence: TGTGCCAGCAGTGATGTCAAGCAGTACTTC. It translates to CASSDVKQYF.

This rearrangement joins TRBV28 to TRBJ2-5, with 7 positions matching TRBD1. The CDR3 sequence is 13 residues long. In germline, CDR1 is MDHEN, CDR2 SYDVKM. V lost 7 bases to trimming and J lost 4 bases; unmatched junction nucleotides: 6. CDR3 sequence: CASTPGGTETQYF. The CDR3 region has the DNA TGTGCCAGCACCCCAGGGGGAACAGAGACCCAGTACTTC.

The chain uses TRBV20-1 and TRBJ1-5; D call uncertain. The CDR3 runs 11 residues. The germline gives CDR1 DFQATT, CDR2 SNEGSKA (reference sequence). CDR3 in amino acids: CSLQDNQPQHF. Written as DNA, the CDR3 is TGCAGCCTTCAGGACAATCAGCCCCAGCATTTT.

The chain recombines TRBV4-1 with TRBJ2-7; no definite D call. The germline V and J ends were trimmed by 5 bases and 5 bases, with 16 bases remaining between them. The CDR3 totals 14 residues. Germline CDR1 reads MGHRA; CDR2 reads YSYEKL. CDR3 in DNA: TGCGCCAGCAGCGCCACTGCCCCCCTCCACGAGCAGTACTTC. Its translation: CASSATAPLHEQYF.

This sequence joins TRBV7-2 and TRBJ2-3, with 7 bases aligning to TRBD2. The CDR3 consists of 14 residues. V shed 8 bases, J shed 0 bases, and the junction held 5 bases outside the gene matches. Germline lookup yields CDR1 SGHTA and CDR2 FQGNSA. The CDR3 DNA reads TGTGCCAGCCGTGGGGGGGGGAGCACAGATACGCAGTATTTT. Protein sequence: CASRGGGSTDTQYF. Based on the CDR3 plus reference TRBV7-2 and TRBJ2-3, the full variable domain is GAGVSQSPSNKVTEKGKDVELRCDPISGHTALYWYRQSLGQGLEFLIYFQGNSAPDKSGLPSDRFSAERTGGSVSTLTIQRTQQEDSAVYLCASRGGGSTDTQYFGPGTRLTVL.

The chain recombines TRBV6-5 with TRBJ2-7; D may be TRBD1 (5 bases). Germline values: CDR1 MNHEY, CDR2 SVGAGI. V was trimmed by 7 bases and J by 3 bases, leaving 10 bases between them. The CDR3 extends over 12 amino acids. CDR3 sequence: CASTTTDYEQYF. The CDR3 DNA reads as TGTGCCAGCACAACGACAGACTACGAGCAGTACTTC.

The J gene is TRBJ2-4, the V gene TRBV4-1, with D possibly TRBD1 on 5 matching bases. The V and J ends lost 0 bases and 7 bases respectively, with 13 bases between them. Germline lookup yields CDR1 MGHRA and CDR2 YSYEKL. The CDR3 length is 15 residues. CDR3 sequence: CASSQEQVGVNIQYF. The CDR3 nucleotides read TGCGCCAGCAGCCAAGAACAGGTTGGGGTGAACATTCAGTACTTC.

The chain has TRBV29-1 and TRBJ1-5; the D gene is possibly TRBD1 (5 bases). V was cut by 7 bases and J by 4 bases, with 17 bases left in between. Germline V gives CDR1 SQVTM, CDR2 ANQGSEA. The CDR3 contains 14 residues. CDR3 nucleotide sequence: TGCAGCGCGAAAGAAGGGGTCGGGAATCAGCCCCAGCATTTT. Amino acid sequence: CSAKEGVGNQPQHF. Full variable domain (outside the CDR3, taken from reference TRBV29-1 and TRBJ1-5): SAVISQKPSRDICQRGTSLTIQCQVDSQVTMMFWYRQQPGQSLTLIATANQGSEATYESGFVIDKFPISRPNLTFSTLTVSNMSPEDSSIYLCSAKEGVGNQPQHFGDGTRLSIL.

The CDR3 loop is CASSPTQGTNTEAFF. The CDR3 nucleotides are TGTGCCAGCTCACCTACACAGGGCACGAACACTGAAGCTTTCTTT. V is TRBV18 and J is TRBJ1-1; D is perhaps TRBD1 (6 bases). Trimming cost V 3 bases and J 1 base, with 12 bases left between them. This CDR3 is 15 amino acids long. From germline, CDR1 is KGHSH and CDR2 LQKENI.

The chain links TRBV5-4 to TRBJ2-7, with 8 bases matching TRBD2. The junction had 2 bases not matched to a gene; V was cut back by 4 bases and J by 2 bases. Germline V gene lookup returns CDR1 SGHNT and CDR2 YYREEE (reference sequence). This CDR3 has 13 amino acids. In DNA form, the CDR3 reads TGTGCCAGCAGCACGGGACTAGCCTACGAGCAGTACTTC. Protein: CASSTGLAYEQYF.

The chain joins TRBV5-4 to TRBJ2-2; the match to TRBD2 covers 10 bases. This CDR3 contains 16 residues. The germline V gene has CDR1 SGHNT and CDR2 YYREEE (reference sequence). Unmatched junction bases numbered 3, after V lost 4 bases and J lost 0 bases. This CDR3 reads CASSGSGGANTGELFF. In DNA form, the CDR3 reads TGTGCCAGCAGCGGGAGCGGGGGGGCGAACACCGGGGAGCTGTTTTTT.

This clone was detected once. The V gene is TRBV5-4, the J gene TRBJ2-2; 10 nucleotides line up with TRBD1. The CDR3 length is 15 residues. In germline, CDR1 is SGHNT, CDR2 YYREEE (reference sequence). V gave up 4 bases and J gave up 5 bases; unmatched junction bases: 5. CDR3: CASSVGQGRTGELFF. In DNA form, the CDR3 reads TGTGCCAGCAGCGTGGGACAGGGGAGAACCGGGGAGCTGTTTTTT.